This TCR beta chain stems from a study of human T cells and chemical hapten exposure. Turning to the study itself: Sensitization applied 2% DPC to roughly 2 cm by roughly 2 cm of upper inner arm skin.

The time point is: pre-sensitization, week 0. Stated treatment: therapeutic diphenylcyclopropenone sensitization with weekly scalp DPC. This clonotype has a handful of counts. Antigen specificity is unknown. Individual cDNA molecules (in the library) carried attached unique molecular identifiers. TCRdb re-called the RACE reads through MiXCR, storing one row per CDR3 protein. The data show under 45,000 distinct CDR3 sequences, about 10% seen once. The V and J ends lost 3 bases and 1 base respectively, with 2 bases between them. The CDR3 covers 12 residues. Germline values: CDR1 KGHDR, CDR2 SFDVKD. Study observations and caveats: Once DPC sensitization occurred, TCRs above 1 in 1000 frequency showed no change.

Sequences were derived from whole blood, sampled in connection with sensitization to the hapten diphenylcyclopropenone (DPC). This TCR derives from a man aged 30-40 years with alopecia areata. Some clones in this sample may be carry-over from other donors' samples. The genes are TRBV24-1 and TRBJ2-5, with no clear D. Here the CDR3 DNA reads TGTGCCACCAGTGATCTCCAAGAGACCCAGTACTTC. This codes for CATSDLQETQYF.